The T cell receptor (beta chain) under discussion was sequenced for a study of beta chain features in type 1 diabetes. Study-wide results and limits: Among all four CD4+ subsets, Type 1 diabetes patients had TCRB CDR3s that were moderately but significantly shorter.

V was clipped by 3 bases and J by 0 bases; unmatched bases: 10. The V gene's germline CDR1 is SNHLY and CDR2 FYNNEI. CDR3 length: 18 residues. This clone has just a few counts. The antigen is undetermined. Expressed TCRB transcripts were sequenced, since all the RNA that had been isolated was reverse transcribed. Mean read depth for naive, central memory and regulatory T cell samples was 3.5 million or so reads. Sequencing was performed with immunoSEQ multiplex PCR; in TCRdb, only in-frame clones are kept and a portion is missing. The sample includes about 250,000 clones, approximately 11% of them seen just once.

This TCR was sampled from a man younger than 40 with type 1 diabetes. Sequences were obtained from naive CD4+ T cells from blood. V gene TRBV2 combines with J gene TRBJ2-4, with 8 nucleotides matching TRBD2. The chain's CDR3 is CASSEASGFGIAKNIQYF. In DNA, the CDR3 is TGTGCCAGCAGTGAGGCTAGCGGGTTCGGCATAGCCAAAAACATTCAGTACTTC.